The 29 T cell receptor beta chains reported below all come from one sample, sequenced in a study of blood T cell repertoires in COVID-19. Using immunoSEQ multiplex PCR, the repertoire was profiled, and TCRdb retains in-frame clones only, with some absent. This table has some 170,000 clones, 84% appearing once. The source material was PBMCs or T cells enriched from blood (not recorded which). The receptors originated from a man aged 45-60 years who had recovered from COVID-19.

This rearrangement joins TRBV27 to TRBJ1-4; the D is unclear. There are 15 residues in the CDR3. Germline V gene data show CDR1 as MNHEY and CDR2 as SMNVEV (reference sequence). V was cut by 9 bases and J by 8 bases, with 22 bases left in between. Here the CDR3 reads CASATLAIGGEKLFF. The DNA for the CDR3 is TGTGCCAGTGCAACGCTGGCCATCGGCGGCGAAAAACTGTTTTTT.

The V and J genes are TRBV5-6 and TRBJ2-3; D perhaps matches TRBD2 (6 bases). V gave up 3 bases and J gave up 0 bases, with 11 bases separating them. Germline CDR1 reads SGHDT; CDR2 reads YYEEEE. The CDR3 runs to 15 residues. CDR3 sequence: CASSWDGLSTDTQYF. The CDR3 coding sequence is TGTGCCAGCAGCTGGGACGGACTAAGCACAGATACGCAGTATTTT.

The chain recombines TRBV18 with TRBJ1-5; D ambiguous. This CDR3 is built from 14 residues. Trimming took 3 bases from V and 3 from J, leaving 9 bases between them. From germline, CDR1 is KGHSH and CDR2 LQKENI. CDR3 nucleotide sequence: TGTGCCAGCTCACCCGCCCAGAACAATCAGCCCCAGCATTTT. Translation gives CASSPAQNNQPQHF.

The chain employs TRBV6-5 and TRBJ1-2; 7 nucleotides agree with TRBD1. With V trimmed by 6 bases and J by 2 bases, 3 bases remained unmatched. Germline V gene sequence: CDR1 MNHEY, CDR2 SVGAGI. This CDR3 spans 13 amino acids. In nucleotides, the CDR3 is TGTGCCAGCAGGGAGGGACAGAACTATGGCTACACCTTC. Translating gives CASREGQNYGYTF.

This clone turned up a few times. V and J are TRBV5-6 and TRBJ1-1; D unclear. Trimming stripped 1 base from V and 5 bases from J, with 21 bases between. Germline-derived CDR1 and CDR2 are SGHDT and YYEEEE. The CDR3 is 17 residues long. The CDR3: CASSLPSGKVTRTEAFF. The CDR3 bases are TGTGCCAGCAGCTTGCCCTCCGGGAAGGTCACTCGGACTGAAGCTTTCTTT.

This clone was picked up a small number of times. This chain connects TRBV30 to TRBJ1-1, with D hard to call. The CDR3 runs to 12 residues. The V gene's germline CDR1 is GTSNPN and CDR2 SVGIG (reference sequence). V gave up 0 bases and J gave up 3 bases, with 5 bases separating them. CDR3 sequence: CAWSVRYTEAFF. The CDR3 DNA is TGTGCCTGGAGTGTACGGTACACTGAAGCTTTCTTT.

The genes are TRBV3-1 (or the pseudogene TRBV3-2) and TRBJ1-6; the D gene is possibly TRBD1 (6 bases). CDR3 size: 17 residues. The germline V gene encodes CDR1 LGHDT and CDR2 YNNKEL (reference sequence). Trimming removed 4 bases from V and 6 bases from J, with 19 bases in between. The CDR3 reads CASSPPAGVNINSPLHF. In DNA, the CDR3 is TGTGCCAGCAGCCCCCCAGCAGGGGTGAATATTAATTCACCCCTCCACTTT.

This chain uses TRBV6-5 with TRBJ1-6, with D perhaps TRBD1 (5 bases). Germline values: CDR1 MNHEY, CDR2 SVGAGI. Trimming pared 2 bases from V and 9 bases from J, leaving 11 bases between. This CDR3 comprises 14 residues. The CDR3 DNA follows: TGTGCCAGCAGTTACGGGGGGGTCGTTTCACCCCTCCACTTT. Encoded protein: CASSYGGVVSPLHF.

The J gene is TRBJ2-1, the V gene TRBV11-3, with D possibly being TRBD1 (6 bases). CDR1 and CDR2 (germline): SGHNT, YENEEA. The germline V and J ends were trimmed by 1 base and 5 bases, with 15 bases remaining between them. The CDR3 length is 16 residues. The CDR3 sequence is CASSLGGGGHNNEQFF. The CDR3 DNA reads TGTGCCAGCAGCTTAGGGGGTGGGGGACATAACAATGAGCAGTTCTTC.

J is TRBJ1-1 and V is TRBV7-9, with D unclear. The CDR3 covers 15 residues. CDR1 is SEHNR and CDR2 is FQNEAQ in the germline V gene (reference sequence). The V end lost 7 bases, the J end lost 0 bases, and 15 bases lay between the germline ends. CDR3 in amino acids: CASILSGSMNTEAFF. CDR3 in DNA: TGTGCCAGCATCCTATCCGGGTCCATGAACACTGAAGCTTTCTTT.

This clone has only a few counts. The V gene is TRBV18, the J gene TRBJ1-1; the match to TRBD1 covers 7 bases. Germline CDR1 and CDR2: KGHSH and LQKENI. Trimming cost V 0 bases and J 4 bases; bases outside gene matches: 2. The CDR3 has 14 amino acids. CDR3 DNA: TGTGCCAGCTCACCACCGACAGGGCCCACTGAAGCTTTCTTT. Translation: CASSPPTGPTEAFF.

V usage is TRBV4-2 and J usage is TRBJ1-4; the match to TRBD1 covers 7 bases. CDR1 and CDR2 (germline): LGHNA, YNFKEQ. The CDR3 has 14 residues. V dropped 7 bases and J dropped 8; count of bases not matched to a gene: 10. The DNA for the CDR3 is TGTGCCAGCAACCAGGGACAGAAGATCGAAAAACTGTTTTTT. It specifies CASNQGQKIEKLFF.

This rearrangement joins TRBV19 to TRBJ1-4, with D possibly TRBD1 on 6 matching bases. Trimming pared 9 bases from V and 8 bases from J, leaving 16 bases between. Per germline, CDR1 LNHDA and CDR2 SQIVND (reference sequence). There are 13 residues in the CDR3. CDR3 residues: CASMAGGGEKLFF. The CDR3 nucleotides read TGTGCCAGCATGGCCGGGGGGGGCGAAAAACTGTTTTTT.

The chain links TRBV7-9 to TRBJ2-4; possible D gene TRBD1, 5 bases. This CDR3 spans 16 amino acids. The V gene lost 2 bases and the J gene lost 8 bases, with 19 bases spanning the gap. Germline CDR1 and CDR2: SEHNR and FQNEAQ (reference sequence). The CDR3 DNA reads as TGTGCCAGCAGCTTATCCCTACAGGTAGTCTCGGACATTCAGTACTTC. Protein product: CASSLSLQVVSDIQYF.

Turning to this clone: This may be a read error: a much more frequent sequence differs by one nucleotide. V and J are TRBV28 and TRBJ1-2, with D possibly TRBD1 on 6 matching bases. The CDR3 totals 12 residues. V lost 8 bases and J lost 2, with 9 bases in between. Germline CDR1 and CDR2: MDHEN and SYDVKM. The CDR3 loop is CASQTGNYGYTF. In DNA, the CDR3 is TGTGCCAGCCAAACAGGGAACTATGGCTACACCTTC.

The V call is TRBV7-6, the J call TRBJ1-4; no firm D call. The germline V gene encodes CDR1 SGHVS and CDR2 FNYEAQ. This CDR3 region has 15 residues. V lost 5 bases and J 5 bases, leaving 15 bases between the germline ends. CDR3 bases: TGTGCCAGCAGCCTCTGGAGAGCACCGAATGAAAAACTGTTTTTT. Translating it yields CASSLWRAPNEKLFF.

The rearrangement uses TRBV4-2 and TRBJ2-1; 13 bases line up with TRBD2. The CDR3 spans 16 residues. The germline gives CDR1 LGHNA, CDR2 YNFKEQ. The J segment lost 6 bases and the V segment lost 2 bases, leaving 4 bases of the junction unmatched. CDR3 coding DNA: TGTGCCAGCAGCCAACCCGGGACTAGCGGGGCCAATGAGCAGTTCTTC. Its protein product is CASSQPGTSGANEQFF.

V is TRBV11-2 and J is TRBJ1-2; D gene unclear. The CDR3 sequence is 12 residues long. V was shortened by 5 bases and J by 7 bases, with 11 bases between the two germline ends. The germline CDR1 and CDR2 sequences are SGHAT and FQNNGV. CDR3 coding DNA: TGTGCCAGCAGCCCAGCGGGTACTGGCTACACCTTC. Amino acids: CASSPAGTGYTF.

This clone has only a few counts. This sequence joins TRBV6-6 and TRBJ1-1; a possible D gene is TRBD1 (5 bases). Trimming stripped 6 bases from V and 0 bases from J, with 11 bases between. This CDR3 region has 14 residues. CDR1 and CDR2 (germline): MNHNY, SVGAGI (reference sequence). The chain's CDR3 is CASSSPGMNTEAFF. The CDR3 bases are TGTGCCAGCAGCTCCCCAGGGATGAACACTGAAGCTTTCTTT.

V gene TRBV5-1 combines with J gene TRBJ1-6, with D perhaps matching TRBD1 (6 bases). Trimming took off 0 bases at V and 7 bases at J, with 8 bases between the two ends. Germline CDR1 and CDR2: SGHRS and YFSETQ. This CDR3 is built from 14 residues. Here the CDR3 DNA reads TGCGCCAGCAGCTTGGATGGGGGCAATTCACCCCTCCACTTT. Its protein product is CASSLDGGNSPLHF.

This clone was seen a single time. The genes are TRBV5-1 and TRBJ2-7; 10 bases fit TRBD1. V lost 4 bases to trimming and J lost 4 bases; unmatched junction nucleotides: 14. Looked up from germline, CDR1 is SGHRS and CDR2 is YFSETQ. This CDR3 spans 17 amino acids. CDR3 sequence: CASSLTYPRTGGYEQYF. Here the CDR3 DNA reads TGCGCCAGCAGCCTGACTTACCCCCGGACAGGGGGGTACGAGCAGTACTTC. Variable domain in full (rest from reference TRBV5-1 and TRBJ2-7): KAGVTQTPRYLIKTRGQQVTLSCSPISGHRSVSWYQQTPGQGLQFLFEYFSETQRNKGNFPGRFSGRQFSNSRSEMNVSTLELGDSALYLCASSLTYPRTGGYEQYFGPGTRLTVT.

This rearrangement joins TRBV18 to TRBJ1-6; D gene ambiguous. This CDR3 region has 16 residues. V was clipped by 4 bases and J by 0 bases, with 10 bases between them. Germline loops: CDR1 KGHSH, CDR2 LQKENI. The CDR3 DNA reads TGTGCCAGCTCACAGAGTCCGAGCTCCTATAATTCACCCCTCCACTTT. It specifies CASSQSPSSYNSPLHF.

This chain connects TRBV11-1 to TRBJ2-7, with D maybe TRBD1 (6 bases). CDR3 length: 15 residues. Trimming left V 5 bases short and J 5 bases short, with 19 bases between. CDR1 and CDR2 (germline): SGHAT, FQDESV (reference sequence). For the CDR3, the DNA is TGTGCCAGCAGCGGGAGACAGGCGGGTCGTGACGAGCAGTACTTC. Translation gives CASSGRQAGRDEQYF.

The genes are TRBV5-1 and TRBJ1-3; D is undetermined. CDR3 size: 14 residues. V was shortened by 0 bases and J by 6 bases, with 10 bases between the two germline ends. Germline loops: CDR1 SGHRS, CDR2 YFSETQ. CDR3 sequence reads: CASSLDLRENTIYF. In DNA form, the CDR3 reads TGCGCCAGCAGCTTGGATCTGAGGGAAAACACCATATATTTT.

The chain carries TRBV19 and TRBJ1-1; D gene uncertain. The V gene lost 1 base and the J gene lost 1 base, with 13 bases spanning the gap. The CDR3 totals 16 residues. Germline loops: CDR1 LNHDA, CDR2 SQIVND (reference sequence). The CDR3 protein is CASSIGRGIRNTEAFF. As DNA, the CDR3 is TGTGCCAGTAGTATAGGCAGAGGGATTAGGAACACTGAAGCTTTCTTT.

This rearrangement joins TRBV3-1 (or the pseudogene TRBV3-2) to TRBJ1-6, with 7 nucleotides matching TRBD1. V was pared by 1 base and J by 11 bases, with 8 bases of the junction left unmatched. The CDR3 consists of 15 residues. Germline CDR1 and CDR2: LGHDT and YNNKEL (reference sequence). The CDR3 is CASSQAAGGGTPLHF. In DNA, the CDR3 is TGTGCCAGCAGCCAAGCGGCAGGGGGTGGGACACCCCTCCACTTT.

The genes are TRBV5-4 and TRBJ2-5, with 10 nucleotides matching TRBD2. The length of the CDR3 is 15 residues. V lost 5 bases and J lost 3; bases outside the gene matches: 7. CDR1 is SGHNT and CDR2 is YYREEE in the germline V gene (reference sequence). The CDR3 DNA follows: TGTGCCAGCAGATTTAGCGGGGGGTCCAAAGAGACCCAGTACTTC. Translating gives CASRFSGGSKETQYF.

CDR3 coding DNA: TGTGCCATCAGTGGGGGGGATGAGCAGTACTTC. Protein sequence: CAISGGDEQYF. The chain couples TRBV10-3 to TRBJ2-7, with D tentatively TRBD2 (6 bases). V was cut by 4 bases and J by 7 bases, with 8 bases left in between. The CDR3 spans 11 residues. Germline CDR1 ENHRY, CDR2 SYGVKD.

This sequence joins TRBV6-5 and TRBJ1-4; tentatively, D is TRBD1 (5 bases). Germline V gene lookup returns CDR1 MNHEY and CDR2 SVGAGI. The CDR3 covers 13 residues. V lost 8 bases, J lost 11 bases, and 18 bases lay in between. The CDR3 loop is CASGGGSWEKLFF. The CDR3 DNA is TGTGCCAGCGGGGGGGGATCTTGGGAGAAACTGTTTTTT.